This T cell receptor (beta chain) appears in the sequencing data of a study of early T cells in non-severe SARS-CoV-2 infection. Whole-study context: Bulk RNA isolated from unsorted whole blood underwent sequencing; chains were not paired. Study-level results: VDJdb matches were skewed toward anti-spike CD8 T cell responses.

This CDR3 spans 12 amino acids. Trimming stripped 1 base from V and 3 bases from J, with 1 base between. Germline V CDR1 and CDR2: SGHTA, FQGNSA. Researchers attached unique molecular identifiers to individual cDNA molecules. One entry per CDR3 protein results from TCRdb running MiXCR on the 5' RACE reads. The data hold fewer than 60,000 distinct CDR3 sequences, with around 9.1% observed a single time. This clonotype was detected many times. Its antigen is currently unknown. The chain is built from TRBV7-2 and TRBJ1-5, with D unresolved. What was sequenced was whole blood. This clonotype was obtained from an adult who was a healthcare worker with PCR-confirmed SARS-CoV-2 infection or an uninfected control (not recorded which). The CDR3 DNA follows: TGTGCCAGCAGCTTAGACAATCAGCCCCAGCATTTT. As protein: CASSLDNQPQHF.